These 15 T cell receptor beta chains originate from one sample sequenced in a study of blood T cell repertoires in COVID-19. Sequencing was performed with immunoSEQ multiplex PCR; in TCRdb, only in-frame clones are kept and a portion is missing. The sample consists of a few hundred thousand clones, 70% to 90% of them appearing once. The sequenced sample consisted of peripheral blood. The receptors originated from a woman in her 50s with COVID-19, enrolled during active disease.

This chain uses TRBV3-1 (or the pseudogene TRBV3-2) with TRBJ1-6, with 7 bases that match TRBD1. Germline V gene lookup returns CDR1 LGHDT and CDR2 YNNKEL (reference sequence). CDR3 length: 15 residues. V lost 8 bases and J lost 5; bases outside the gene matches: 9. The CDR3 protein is CASHRGGGHNSPLHF. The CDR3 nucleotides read TGTGCCAGCCACCGAGGGGGCGGACATAATTCACCCCTCCACTTT.

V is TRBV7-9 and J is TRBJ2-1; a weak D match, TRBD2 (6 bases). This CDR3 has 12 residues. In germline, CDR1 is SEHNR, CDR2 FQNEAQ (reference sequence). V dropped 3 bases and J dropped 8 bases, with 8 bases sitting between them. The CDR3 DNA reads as TGTGCCAGCAGCTTGACGGGGGATGAGCAGTTCTTC. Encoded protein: CASSLTGDEQFF.

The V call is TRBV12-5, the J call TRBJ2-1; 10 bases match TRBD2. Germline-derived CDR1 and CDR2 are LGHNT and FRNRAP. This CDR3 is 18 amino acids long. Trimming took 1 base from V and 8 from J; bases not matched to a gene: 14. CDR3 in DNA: TGTGCTAGTGGTTTGGCTCCCAGCGGGGGGGTCGGAATTGATGAGCAGTTCTTC. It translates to CASGLAPSGGVGIDEQFF.

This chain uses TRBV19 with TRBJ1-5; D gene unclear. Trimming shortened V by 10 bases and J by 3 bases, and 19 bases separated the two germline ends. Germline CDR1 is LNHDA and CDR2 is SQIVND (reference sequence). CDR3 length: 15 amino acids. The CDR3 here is CATRRSRRANQPQHF. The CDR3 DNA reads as TGTGCCACCCGGAGGTCCCGCCGTGCCAATCAGCCCCAGCATTTT.

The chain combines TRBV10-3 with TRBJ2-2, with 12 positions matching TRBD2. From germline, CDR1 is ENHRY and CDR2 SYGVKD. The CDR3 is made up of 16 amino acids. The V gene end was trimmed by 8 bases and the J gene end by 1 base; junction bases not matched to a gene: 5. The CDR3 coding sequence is TGTGCCATCTTACGGACTAGCGGGGAGAACACCGGGGAGCTGTTTTTT. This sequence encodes CAILRTSGENTGELFF.

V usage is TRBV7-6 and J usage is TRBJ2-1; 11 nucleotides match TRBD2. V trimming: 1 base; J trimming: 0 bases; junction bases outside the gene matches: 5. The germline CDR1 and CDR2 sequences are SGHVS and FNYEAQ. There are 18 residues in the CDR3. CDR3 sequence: CASSLGRLAGYSYNEQFF. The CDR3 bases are TGTGCCAGCAGCTTAGGCCGACTAGCGGGGTACTCCTACAATGAGCAGTTCTTC.

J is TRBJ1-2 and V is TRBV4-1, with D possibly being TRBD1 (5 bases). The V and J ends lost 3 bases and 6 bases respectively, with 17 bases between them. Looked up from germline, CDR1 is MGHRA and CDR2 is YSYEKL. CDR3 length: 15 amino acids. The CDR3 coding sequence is TGCGCCAGCAGCCACTTTGAGCAGGGTTCGGATGGCTACACCTTC. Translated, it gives CASSHFEQGSDGYTF.

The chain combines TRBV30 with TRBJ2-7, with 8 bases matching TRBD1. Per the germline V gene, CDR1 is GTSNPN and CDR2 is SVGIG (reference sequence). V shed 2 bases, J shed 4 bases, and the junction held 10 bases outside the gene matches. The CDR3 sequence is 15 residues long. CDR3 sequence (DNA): TGTGCCTGGAGTTCGACCGGGACAGGTTATTACGAGCAGTACTTC. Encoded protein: CAWSSTGTGYYEQYF.

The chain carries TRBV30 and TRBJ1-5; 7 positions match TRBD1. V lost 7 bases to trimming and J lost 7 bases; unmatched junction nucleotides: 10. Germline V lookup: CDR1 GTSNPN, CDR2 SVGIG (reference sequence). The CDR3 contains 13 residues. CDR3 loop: CAFSTDREQPQHF. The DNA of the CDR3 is TGTGCCTTCTCGACCGACAGGGAACAGCCCCAGCATTTT.

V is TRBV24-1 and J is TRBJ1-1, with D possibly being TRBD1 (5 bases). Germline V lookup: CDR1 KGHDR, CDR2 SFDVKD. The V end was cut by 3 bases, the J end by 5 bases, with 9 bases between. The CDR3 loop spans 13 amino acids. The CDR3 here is CATSDAGGTEAFF. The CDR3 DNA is TGTGCCACCAGTGATGCGGGGGGTACTGAAGCTTTCTTT.

The chain's CDR3 is CASRLTDHSNQPQHF. The CDR3 DNA follows: TGTGCCAGCAGACTGACAGACCATAGCAATCAGCCCCAGCATTTT. This chain links TRBV2 with TRBJ1-5, with TRBD1 as a possible D gene (5 bases). The length of the CDR3 is 15 residues. Per the germline V gene, CDR1 is SNHLY and CDR2 is FYNNEI. The V and J ends lost 6 bases and 0 bases respectively, with 12 bases between them.

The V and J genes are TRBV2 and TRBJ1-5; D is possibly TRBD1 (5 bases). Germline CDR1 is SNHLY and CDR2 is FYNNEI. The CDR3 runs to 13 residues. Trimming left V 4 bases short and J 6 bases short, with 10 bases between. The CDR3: CASSAWGGQPQHF. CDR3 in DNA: TGTGCCAGCAGTGCCTGGGGCGGTCAGCCCCAGCATTTT.

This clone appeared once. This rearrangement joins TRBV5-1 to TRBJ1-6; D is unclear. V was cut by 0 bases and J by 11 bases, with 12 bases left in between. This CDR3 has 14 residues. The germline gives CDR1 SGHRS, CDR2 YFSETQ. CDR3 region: CASSLESDQTPLHF. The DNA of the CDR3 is TGCGCCAGCAGCTTGGAGTCAGATCAGACACCCCTCCACTTT.

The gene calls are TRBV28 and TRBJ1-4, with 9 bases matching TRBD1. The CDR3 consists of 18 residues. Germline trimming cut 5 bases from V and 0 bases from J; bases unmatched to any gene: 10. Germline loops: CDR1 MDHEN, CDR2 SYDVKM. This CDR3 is CASSAPGQGISTNEKLFF. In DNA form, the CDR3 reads TGTGCCAGCAGTGCCCCGGGACAGGGTATATCAACTAATGAAAAACTGTTTTTT.

CDR3 residues: CASSHTSGGAEQYF. The DNA for the CDR3 is TGTGCCAGCAGCCACACTAGCGGGGGGGCCGAGCAGTACTTC. The chain couples TRBV7-3 to TRBJ2-7; 13 nucleotides match TRBD2. Looked up from germline, CDR1 is SGHTA and CDR2 is FQGTGA. V lost 5 bases, J lost 6 bases, and 4 bases stayed unmatched. This CDR3 is built from 14 residues.